Below, 27 T cell receptor beta chains from the same sample are listed, as sequenced in a study of T cell responses to AZD1222 COVID-19 vaccine. Generated by immunoSEQ multiplex PCR, the TCRdb table keeps only in-frame clones and is missing some. Among about 120,000 clones listed, approximately 85% were seen once. The input for sequencing was peripheral blood, taken on day 0 of AZD1222 vaccination. These receptors all come from an adult in good health.

This clone turned up a few times. The rearrangement joins TRBV7-9 to TRBJ2-1, with D perhaps matching TRBD2 (5 bases). Per the germline V gene, CDR1 is SEHNR and CDR2 is FQNEAQ (reference sequence). The V gene lost 4 bases and the J gene lost 4 bases, with 11 bases spanning the gap. The length of the CDR3 is 14 residues. CDR3 in amino acids: CASSSNRDYNEQFF. The CDR3, as DNA: TGTGCCAGCAGCTCGAACCGGGATTACAATGAGCAGTTCTTC.

Only one count was recorded for this clone. This sequence joins TRBV24-1 and TRBJ1-5, with D unclear. Trimming pared 1 base from V and 2 bases from J, leaving 23 bases between. The CDR3 runs 20 residues. The germline V gene encodes CDR1 KGHDR and CDR2 SFDVKD. CDR3 in amino acids: CATSDFVSVPTAKGNQPQHF. DNA for the CDR3: TGTGCCACCAGTGATTTTGTATCCGTCCCCACCGCTAAGGGCAATCAGCCCCAGCATTTT.

The gene calls are TRBV19 and TRBJ2-1, with TRBD2 matching over 10 bases. The germline gives CDR1 LNHDA, CDR2 SQIVND (reference sequence). The CDR3 is made up of 16 amino acids. With V trimmed by 3 bases and J by 5 bases, 7 bases remained unmatched. The CDR3 loop reads CASSIGASGSHNEQFF. The CDR3 DNA follows: TGTGCCAGTAGTATTGGAGCTAGCGGGAGCCACAATGAGCAGTTCTTC.

The chain has TRBV12-3 or TRBV12-4 and TRBJ1-4; D perhaps matches TRBD1 (5 bases). V was shortened by 8 bases and J by 8 bases, with 12 bases between the two germline ends. CDR3 length equals 12 residues. The CDR3 nucleotides read TGTGCCAGCGGAACTGGGGGGGAAAAACTGTTTTTT. Amino acids: CASGTGGEKLFF.

The chain links TRBV29-1 to TRBJ2-7; D call uncertain. Trimming stripped 4 bases from V and 0 bases from J, with 10 bases between. The CDR3 extends over 13 amino acids. CDR1 and CDR2 from the germline V gene are SQVTM and ANQGSEA. This CDR3 is CSVAVSSSYEQYF. The CDR3 DNA follows: TGCAGCGTTGCAGTTAGCAGCTCCTACGAGCAGTACTTC.

The count of this clone is one. The chain uses TRBV14 and TRBJ1-3; no clear D. Per the germline V gene, CDR1 is SGHDN and CDR2 is FVKESK. V was pared by 4 bases and J by 11 bases, with 18 bases between. The CDR3 extends over 14 amino acids. Here the CDR3 DNA reads TGTGCCAGCAGCCGGGAAGGGAGTCCACGGTCCATATATTTT. Residues: CASSREGSPRSIYF.

The J gene is TRBJ1-1, the V gene TRBV6-1; D might be TRBD1 (5 bases). Germline loops: CDR1 MNHNS, CDR2 SASEGT. The CDR3 is 13 residues long. The germline V and J ends were trimmed by 2 bases and 3 bases, with 7 bases remaining between them. In DNA, the CDR3 is TGTGCCAGCAGTGAAATGGGGGACACTGAAGCTTTCTTT. Amino acids: CASSEMGDTEAFF.

This chain links TRBV7-2 with TRBJ1-5; 7 bases are shared with TRBD1. The germline V gene encodes CDR1 SGHTA and CDR2 FQGNSA. V dropped 4 bases and J dropped 9; count of bases not matched to a gene: 12. The CDR3 length is 15 residues. The CDR3 DNA reads as TGTGCCAGCAGCTCCGAAGGACAGGCCGGTTGGCCCCAGCATTTT. It translates to CASSSEGQAGWPQHF.

The chain links TRBV24-1 to TRBJ2-1, with TRBD2 matching 9 bases. Germline values: CDR1 KGHDR, CDR2 SFDVKD. This CDR3 region has 13 residues. Trimming took 6 bases from V and 7 from J; bases not matched to a gene: 3. CDR3 DNA: TGTGCCACCAGTAATAGCGGGAGAAATGAGCAGTTCTTC. Translating gives CATSNSGRNEQFF.

This clone was seen a single time. V usage is TRBV11-3 and J usage is TRBJ2-7; TRBD2 aligns across 7 bases. The CDR3 length is 14 residues. V lost 3 bases and J lost 1; bases outside the gene matches: 3. Germline assignment: CDR1 SGHNT and CDR2 YENEEA. CDR3: CASSFQRDSYEQYF. CDR3 in DNA: TGTGCCAGCAGCTTTCAGCGGGATTCCTACGAGCAGTACTTC. Looking up the rest from reference TRBV11-3 and TRBJ2-7 gives the full variable domain: EAGVVQSPRYKIIEKKQPVAFWCNPISGHNTLYWYLQNLGQGPELLIRYENEEAVDDSQLPKDRFSAERLKGVDSTLKIQPAELGDSAVYLCASSFQRDSYEQYFGPGTRLTVT.

This clone was detected a few times. The V call is TRBV4-1, the J call TRBJ1-1, with 8 bases that match TRBD1. Germline V gene data show CDR1 as MGHRA and CDR2 as YSYEKL. V lost 4 bases, J lost 1 base, and 5 bases stayed unmatched. The CDR3 is 15 residues long. The CDR3 DNA reads as TGCGCCAGCAGCCGGATCGACAGGGGGAACACTGAAGCTTTCTTT. This encodes CASSRIDRGNTEAFF.

J is TRBJ1-5 and V is TRBV5-5; weak D call: TRBD1 (5 bases). Trimming cost V 0 bases and J 3 bases, with 10 bases left between them. The CDR3 is 15 residues long. Germline V lookup: CDR1 SGHKS, CDR2 YYEKEE (reference sequence). The CDR3 DNA reads as TGTGCCAGCAGCTTGGTGCAGGGTAACAATCAGCCCCAGCATTTT. Residues: CASSLVQGNNQPQHF. Looking up the rest from reference TRBV5-5 and TRBJ1-5 gives the full variable domain: DAGVTQSPTHLIKTRGQQVTLRCSPISGHKSVSWYQQVLGQGPQFIFQYYEKEERGRGNFPDRFSARQFPNYSSELNVNALLLGDSALYLCASSLVQGNNQPQHFGDGTRLSIL.

The chain couples TRBV24-1 to TRBJ2-1, with a weak D call TRBD1 (7 bases). Germline CDR1 is KGHDR and CDR2 is SFDVKD. Between the trimmed V and J ends, which lost 9 bases and 1 base, there was a span of 15 bases. The CDR3 length is 15 residues. CDR3 loop: CATAPRDSSYNEQFF. CDR3 coding DNA: TGTGCCACCGCTCCGCGGGACAGTTCCTACAATGAGCAGTTCTTC.

The chain carries TRBV3-1 (or the pseudogene TRBV3-2) and TRBJ1-4; D is unclear. The V gene lost 1 base and the J gene lost 1 base, with 13 bases spanning the gap. The germline gives CDR1 LGHDT, CDR2 YNNKEL (reference sequence). CDR3 size: 17 residues. CDR3: CASSQAPPGLTNEKLFF. As DNA, the CDR3 is TGTGCCAGCAGCCAAGCCCCGCCGGGCCTAACTAATGAAAAACTGTTTTTT.

V gene TRBV7-2 combines with J gene TRBJ2-7; no clear D. The CDR3 has 14 amino acids. V lost 4 bases to trimming and J lost 0 bases, with 10 bases between them. CDR1 SGHTA and CDR2 FQGNSA come from the germline V gene. CDR3 sequence: CASSSMQGSYEQYF. Here the CDR3 DNA reads TGTGCCAGCAGCTCCATGCAAGGCTCCTACGAGCAGTACTTC.

The V call is TRBV27, the J call TRBJ2-7; D is undetermined. CDR3 length: 15 amino acids. Trimming pared 5 bases from V and 3 bases from J, leaving 17 bases between. Germline assignment: CDR1 MNHEY and CDR2 SMNVEV (reference sequence). This CDR3 reads CASSPNLPSGYEQYF. The DNA for the CDR3 is TGTGCCAGCAGTCCTAATCTTCCCTCAGGCTACGAGCAGTACTTC.

The chain combines TRBV19 with TRBJ1-2, with D perhaps TRBD1 (6 bases). V was clipped by 6 bases and J by 4 bases, with 18 bases between them. CDR1 is LNHDA and CDR2 is SQIVND in the germline V gene (reference sequence). This CDR3 is 15 amino acids long. The CDR3 is CASRPQGQDGYGYTF. CDR3 in DNA: TGTGCCAGTAGGCCTCAGGGGCAAGATGGCTATGGCTACACCTTC.

The rearrangement links TRBV5-1 to TRBJ1-1; 9 bases fit TRBD1. The CDR3 is made up of 14 amino acids. From germline, CDR1 is SGHRS and CDR2 YFSETQ. The V gene end was trimmed by 4 bases and the J gene end by 2 bases; junction bases not matched to a gene: 3. This CDR3 reads CASSGGQGNTEAFF. The CDR3 nucleotides read TGCGCCAGCAGCGGGGGACAGGGCAACACTGAAGCTTTCTTT.

The V and J genes are TRBV2 and TRBJ2-7, with D uncertain. The germline V gene has CDR1 SNHLY and CDR2 FYNNEI. Trimming shortened V by 5 bases and J by 3 bases, and 8 bases separated the two germline ends. The length of the CDR3 is 12 residues. CDR3 nucleotide sequence: TGTGCCAGCAGTCGAGATAACTACGAGCAGTACTTC. The encoded protein is CASSRDNYEQYF.

This chain connects TRBV10-3 to TRBJ2-3, with TRBD2 matching over 10 bases. After removal of 0 bases from V and 8 bases from J, the junction contained 17 bases not matched to a gene. The CDR3 runs to 19 residues. Germline V lookup: CDR1 ENHRY, CDR2 SYGVKD. The CDR3 DNA is TGTGCCATCAGTGAGTCGAAATCGCCTAGCGGGGGATTTCAGTCTACGCAGTATTTT. Encoded protein: CAISESKSPSGGFQSTQYF.

This clone was seen more than once but under ten times. J is TRBJ2-1 and V is TRBV11-2; D is possibly TRBD2 (6 bases). V lost 5 bases and J lost 9, with 17 bases in between. Germline CDR1 reads SGHAT; CDR2 reads FQNNGV. The CDR3 is 14 residues long. CDR3 loop: CASSTGTQGVEQFF. In DNA, the CDR3 is TGTGCCAGCAGCACCGGGACTCAGGGTGTTGAGCAGTTCTTC.

The V gene is TRBV27, the J gene TRBJ1-5, with a weak D call TRBD1 (5 bases). Germline values: CDR1 MNHEY, CDR2 SMNVEV (reference sequence). V lost 6 bases, J lost 0 bases, and 15 bases lay in between. The CDR3 consists of 16 residues. CDR3 sequence: CASSRRTTDSNQPQHF. CDR3 DNA: TGTGCCAGCAGCAGGAGAACGACAGATAGCAATCAGCCCCAGCATTTT.

This clone was seen once. J is TRBJ1-1 and V is TRBV4-3, with D possibly matching TRBD1 (6 bases). V gave up 2 bases and J gave up 1 base, with 14 bases separating them. The germline gives CDR1 LGHNA, CDR2 YSLEER. CDR3 length: 16 amino acids. The chain's CDR3 is CASSQIQGKGNTEAFF. DNA for the CDR3: TGCGCCAGCAGCCAAATACAGGGAAAGGGGAACACTGAAGCTTTCTTT.

The chain carries TRBV4-2 and TRBJ1-6; a possible D gene is TRBD1 (5 bases). With 0 bases removed from V and 4 bases from J, the gap between germline ends came to 13 bases. The CDR3 runs to 17 residues. Looked up from germline, CDR1 is LGHNA and CDR2 is YNFKEQ. In DNA form, the CDR3 reads TGTGCCAGCAGCCAAGATCTAGCGACAGAGTATAATTCACCCCTCCACTTT. As protein: CASSQDLATEYNSPLHF.

This sequence joins TRBV7-4 and TRBJ2-1; D gene unclear. V was pared by 2 bases and J by 8 bases, with 4 bases between. The V gene's germline CDR1 is SGHVT and CDR2 SQSDAQ. CDR3 size: 11 residues. CDR3 sequence reads: CASSLKYEQFF. The CDR3 DNA is TGTGCCAGCAGCTTAAAGTATGAGCAGTTCTTC.

This chain links TRBV2 with TRBJ1-3, with D possibly being TRBD1 (6 bases). Per the germline V gene, CDR1 is SNHLY and CDR2 is FYNNEI. The CDR3 sequence is 14 residues long. The V end lost 5 bases, the J end lost 0 bases, and 8 bases lay between the germline ends. The CDR3 sequence: CASSTGISGNTIYF. The DNA of the CDR3 is TGTGCCAGCAGTACAGGGATCTCTGGAAACACCATATATTTT.

This chain connects TRBV2 to TRBJ2-7; 9 bases align to TRBD2. Germline V gene data show CDR1 as SNHLY and CDR2 as FYNNEI. This CDR3 spans 14 amino acids. The trim removed 6 bases at V and 1 base at J, leaving 4 bases unmatched. CDR3 coding DNA: TGTGCCAGCAGAGACAGCGGGGGGTCCTACGAGCAGTACTTC. This translates into CASRDSGGSYEQYF.